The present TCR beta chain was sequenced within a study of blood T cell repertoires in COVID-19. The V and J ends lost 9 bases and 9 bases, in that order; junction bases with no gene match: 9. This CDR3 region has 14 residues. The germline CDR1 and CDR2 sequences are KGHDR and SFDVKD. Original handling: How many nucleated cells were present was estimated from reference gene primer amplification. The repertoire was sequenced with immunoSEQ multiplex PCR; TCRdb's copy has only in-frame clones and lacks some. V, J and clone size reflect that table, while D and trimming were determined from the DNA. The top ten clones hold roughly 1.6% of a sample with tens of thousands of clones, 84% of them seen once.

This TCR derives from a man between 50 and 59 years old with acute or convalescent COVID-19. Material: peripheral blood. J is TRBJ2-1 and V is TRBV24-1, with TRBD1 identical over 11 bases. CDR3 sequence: CATRGTGGTSEQFF. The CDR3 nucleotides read TGTGCCACCCGCGGGACAGGGGGTACCAGTGAGCAGTTCTTC.